Here is one TCR beta chain with its context. Using immunoSEQ multiplex PCR, the repertoire was profiled, and TCRdb retains in-frame clones only, with some absent. Seen here are 2 million to 2.5 million clones, 80% to 95% observed once, and the top ten hold about 0.37%. These data come from a study of shared clonotypes between healthy human individuals. Healthy and HIV-negative, the adult donors had no recent acute infections or vaccinations. This clonotype originated in a man aged 18 to 29 in good health. Some clones in this sample may be carry-over from other donors' samples. The material sequenced was naive CD4+ T cells from PBMCs. As for subset: CD45RA+ positively selected.

CDR3 sequence reads: CASSQFTIDRGSGNTIYF. CDR3 sequence (DNA): TGCGCCAGCAGCCAATTCACAATAGACAGGGGCTCTGGAAACACCATATATTTT. The chain couples TRBV5-1 to TRBJ1-3; 8 nucleotides agree with TRBD1. Germline V gene lookup returns CDR1 SGHRS and CDR2 YFSETQ. This CDR3 has 18 amino acids. The ends lost 4 bases at V and 0 bases at J; junction bases unmatched: 12.